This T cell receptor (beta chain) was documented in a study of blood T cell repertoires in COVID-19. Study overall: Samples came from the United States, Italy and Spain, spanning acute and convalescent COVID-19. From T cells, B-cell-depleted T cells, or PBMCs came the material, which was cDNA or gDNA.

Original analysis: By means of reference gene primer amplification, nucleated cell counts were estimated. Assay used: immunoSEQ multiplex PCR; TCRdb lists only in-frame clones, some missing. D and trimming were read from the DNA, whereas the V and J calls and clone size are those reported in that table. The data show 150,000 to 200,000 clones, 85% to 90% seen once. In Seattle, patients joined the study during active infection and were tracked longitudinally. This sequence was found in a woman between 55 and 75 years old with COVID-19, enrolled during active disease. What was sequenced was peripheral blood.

CDR3 loop: CASSSETGGTGNTIYF. Here the CDR3 DNA reads TGTGCCAGCAGCTCGGAGACAGGGGGAACTGGAAACACCATATATTTT. V and J are TRBV7-8 and TRBJ1-3, with TRBD1 identical over 9 bases. CDR1 is SGHVS and CDR2 is FQNEAQ in the germline V gene. The CDR3 totals 16 residues. Germline trimming cut 4 bases from V and 2 bases from J; bases unmatched to any gene: 6.